The sequence of this T cell receptor beta chain was determined in a study of naive and memory T cell subsets. Study-level findings and limits: Naive and memory subsets had different power law exponents for TCR abundance. In CD4 and CD8 cells, diversity dropped from naive through EMRA. Over 85% of naive TCR sequences appeared only once, unlike memory subsets.

About this clonotype: Its antigen remains unknown.

V lost 7 bases and J 2 bases, leaving 11 bases between the germline ends. This CDR3 comprises 12 residues. Per the germline V gene, CDR1 is SQVTM and CDR2 is ANQGSEA. The beta constant-region primer was an equimolar mix of two oligonucleotides covering TRBC1 and TRBC2. The ligated cDNA underwent four PCR rounds using SP2 and nested alpha and beta constant-region primers. A single record per CDR3 protein comes from TCRdb applying MiXCR to the UMI-ligation and nested PCR reads. The sample contains about 120,000 distinct CDR3 sequences, over 30% of which appear only once. The origin of this receptor is a human donor in good health. What was sequenced was central memory CD4+ T cells from blood. The J gene is TRBJ1-1, the V gene TRBV29-1; a possible D gene is TRBD1 (6 bases). The CDR3 nucleotides are TGCAGCGCCCGGACAGCCAACACTGAAGCTTTCTTT. Translation: CSARTANTEAFF.